The entry below gives a single T cell receptor beta chain sequence along with its context. The sample comes from a study of T cells after yellow fever vaccination. CDR3 length equals 15 residues. CDR1 is DFQATT and CDR2 is SNEGSKA in the germline V gene (reference sequence). Trimming removed 1 base from V and 5 bases from J, with 12 bases in between. MiXCR, applied by TCRdb to the 5' RACE reads, yields one record per CDR3 protein. The table has hundreds of thousands of distinct CDR3 sequences, around 17% seen once. The TCR sequence derives from a man between 18 and 29 years old who received the YFV17D yellow fever vaccine. The chain is built from TRBV20-1 and TRBJ2-6, with D uncertain. The sequences come from PBMCs, collected around 5 days after the first yellow fever vaccination. CDR3 in DNA: TGCAGTGCTAGAGCAGGACCCAGCAGGGCCAACGTCCTGACTTTC. Its protein product is CSARAGPSRANVLTF.